Presented here are 13 T cell receptor beta chains from one specimen sequenced in a study of T cells in Graves' hyperthyroidism and ophthalmopathy (dated by TCRdb to about 2019). The method was multiplex PCR. The sample was run on an Illumina HiSeq 2000. Amplification of TCR beta CDR3 regions was carried out from RNA transcripts. For the first round of RT-PCR on the TCR CDR3, the HTBI primer set was used together with the Qiagen OneStep RT-PCR kit. TCRdb reprocessed the public reads (quality trimming at Q25 with fastp, clone calling with MiXCR) and kept in-frame beta chains. Each record represents a unique CDR3 protein, reported with the most common genes and DNA among its rows. The sample contains fewer than 750,000 distinct CDR3 sequences, about 14% of them found a single time. Roughly an eighth of the sample comes from the top ten. Sequencing was carried out using blood. All receptors come from a woman in her fifties or sixties with Graves' ophthalmopathy.

This clonotype showed up many times. This chain links TRBV3-1 with TRBJ2-5; 7 positions match TRBD1. This CDR3 contains 14 residues. Germline V gene data show CDR1 as LGHDT and CDR2 as YNNKEL (reference sequence). Trimming cost V 3 bases and J 4 bases; bases outside gene matches: 5. The CDR3 nucleotides read TGTGCCAGCAGCCAGGCACAGGGGATAGAGACCCAGTACTTC. Its protein is CASSQAQGIETQYF.

This clonotype was observed at least ten times. This chain links TRBV7-3 with TRBJ2-1; 15 nucleotides align to TRBD2. The CDR3 totals 19 residues. Germline-derived CDR1 and CDR2 are SGHTA and FQGTGA. The J segment lost 2 bases and the V segment lost 5 bases, leaving 10 bases of the junction unmatched. As DNA, the CDR3 is TGTGCCAGCAGCCGAAGTCCCGGGACTAGCGGGAGGCCCTACAATGAGCAGTTCTTC. Encoded protein: CASSRSPGTSGRPYNEQFF. Combining the CDR3 with reference TRBV7-3 and TRBJ2-1 gives the whole variable domain GAGVSQTPSNKVTEKGKYVELRCDPISGHTALYWYRQSLGQGPEFLIYFQGTGAADDSGLPNDRFFAVRPEGSVSTLKIQRTERGDSAVYLCASSRSPGTSGRPYNEQFFGPGTRLTVL.

The rearrangement uses TRBV14 and TRBJ2-7; maybe TRBD2 (5 bases). Germline-derived CDR1 and CDR2 are SGHDN and FVKESK. Between the trimmed V and J ends, which lost 1 base and 6 bases, there was a span of 10 bases. There are 13 residues in the CDR3. The CDR3 spells CASSQGGSTEQYF. The CDR3 DNA reads TGTGCCAGCAGCCAAGGAGGGAGCACCGAGCAGTACTTC.

The table lists this clonotype with many counts. The chain uses TRBV7-2 and TRBJ1-1; D perhaps matches TRBD1 (6 bases). CDR1 and CDR2 (germline): SGHTA, FQGNSA. The CDR3 extends over 14 amino acids. This CDR3 is CASGPNRGLTEAFF. CDR3 nucleotides: TGTGCAAGCGGTCCCAACCGGGGGCTCACTGAAGCTTTCTTT.

In regard to this clonotype: Because it lacks the conserved phenylalanine or tryptophan at the end, this CDR3 is likely a read error. This chain connects TRBV7-3 to TRBJ2-1; TRBD2 is a possible D gene (5 bases). The ends were cut back, 1 base at V and 1 base at J, with 14 bases in the middle. Per germline, CDR1 SGHTA and CDR2 FQGTGA. The CDR3 is 17 amino acids. The CDR3 loop reads CASSLMGVSGSYNEQFL. The CDR3 region has the DNA TGTGCCAGCAGCTTAATGGGTGTGAGCGGATCCTACAATGAGCAGTTCCTC.

The chain joins TRBV28 to TRBJ2-5, with TRBD1 identical over 11 bases. This CDR3 spans 15 amino acids. V lost 6 bases, J lost 6 bases, and 9 bases stayed unmatched. Per germline, CDR1 MDHEN and CDR2 SYDVKM. DNA for the CDR3: TGTGCCAGCAGCCCCGGGACAGGGGGTGTAAAGACCCAGTACTTC. Its translation is CASSPGTGGVKTQYF.

This rearrangement joins TRBV5-8 to TRBJ1-4, with 8 bases fitting TRBD1. The CDR3 consists of 18 residues. Germline CDR1 reads SGHTS; CDR2 reads YDEGEE. V lost 0 bases and J lost 2; bases outside the gene matches: 9. The CDR3 nucleotides are TGTGCCAGCAGCTTGGGGACAGGGAAGATTCGGACTAATGAAAAACTGTTTTTT. Translating gives CASSLGTGKIRTNEKLFF. Full variable domain (outside the CDR3, taken from reference TRBV5-8 and TRBJ1-4): EAGVTQSPTHLIKTRGQQATLRCSPISGHTSVYWYQQALGLGLQFLLWYDEGEERNRGNFPPRFSGRQFPNYSSELNVNALELEDSALYLCASSLGTGKIRTNEKLFFGSGTQLSVL.

This clonotype was seen many times. The chain joins TRBV5-1 to TRBJ1-1; D is unresolved. The V and J ends lost 3 bases and 12 bases respectively, with 18 bases between them. The CDR3 sequence is 13 residues long. The germline CDR1 and CDR2 sequences are SGHRS and YFSETQ. CDR3 in amino acids: CASSSTDPLSSFF. CDR3 nucleotides: TGCGCCAGCAGCTCTACGGACCCTCTCTCCTCTTTCTTT. The whole variable domain, remainder taken from reference TRBV5-1 and TRBJ1-1, is KAGVTQTPRYLIKTRGQQVTLSCSPISGHRSVSWYQQTPGQGLQFLFEYFSETQRNKGNFPGRFSGRQFSNSRSEMNVSTLELGDSALYLCASSSTDPLSSFFGQGTRLTVV.

About this clonotype: A single base separates this from a much larger clone, so it may be a read error. No conserved phenylalanine or tryptophan ends this CDR3, so it is likely a read error. The chain combines TRBV14 with TRBJ1-6; 7 nucleotides line up with TRBD1. This CDR3 comprises 13 residues. CDR1 is SGHDN, CDR2 FVKESK, per germline. V dropped 7 bases and J dropped 10; count of bases not matched to a gene: 7. CDR3 coding DNA: TGTGCCAGCAACCCAGGGGGGTACTCACCCCTCCACCTT. Its protein product is CASNPGGYSPLHL.

This clonotype was observed at least ten times. CDR3 DNA sequence: TGTGCCAGCACTCTAGCGGGAGTGAACGAGCAGTACTTC. This encodes CASTLAGVNEQYF. The chain combines TRBV27 with TRBJ2-7; TRBD2 aligns across 10 bases. V lost 7 bases, J lost 5 bases, and 5 bases stayed unmatched. Germline CDR1 is MNHEY and CDR2 is SMNVEV (reference sequence). CDR3 size: 13 residues.

This clonotype was seen ten or more times. V gene TRBV7-3 combines with J gene TRBJ2-1, with 16 bases matching TRBD2. In germline, CDR1 is SGHTA, CDR2 FQGTGA. This CDR3 comprises 14 residues. With V trimmed by 9 bases and J by 5 bases, 1 base remained unmatched. CDR3 coding DNA: TGTGCCAGTGGGACTAGCGGGAGGGACAATGAGCAGTTCTTC. This codes for CASGTSGRDNEQFF.

The chain joins TRBV6-2 or TRBV6-3 to TRBJ2-2; no reliable D call. Germline V gene sequence: CDR1 MNHEY, CDR2 SVGEGT. The length of the CDR3 is 15 residues. The V and J ends lost 2 bases and 4 bases respectively, with 11 bases between them. The DNA for the CDR3 is TGTGCCAGCAGTTACGTTGTCGTCGGCACCGGGGAGCTGTTTTTT. Protein sequence: CASSYVVVGTGELFF.

This clonotype was counted between two and nine times. The rearrangement joins TRBV5-1 to TRBJ2-6; TRBD1 matches at 9 bases. Per germline, CDR1 SGHRS and CDR2 YFSETQ. The trim removed 4 bases at V and 2 bases at J, leaving 7 bases unmatched. The CDR3 contains 17 residues. CDR3 sequence: CASSPDRGSAGANVLTF. In nucleotides, the CDR3 is TGCGCCAGCAGCCCGGACAGGGGTTCGGCTGGGGCCAACGTCCTGACTTTC.